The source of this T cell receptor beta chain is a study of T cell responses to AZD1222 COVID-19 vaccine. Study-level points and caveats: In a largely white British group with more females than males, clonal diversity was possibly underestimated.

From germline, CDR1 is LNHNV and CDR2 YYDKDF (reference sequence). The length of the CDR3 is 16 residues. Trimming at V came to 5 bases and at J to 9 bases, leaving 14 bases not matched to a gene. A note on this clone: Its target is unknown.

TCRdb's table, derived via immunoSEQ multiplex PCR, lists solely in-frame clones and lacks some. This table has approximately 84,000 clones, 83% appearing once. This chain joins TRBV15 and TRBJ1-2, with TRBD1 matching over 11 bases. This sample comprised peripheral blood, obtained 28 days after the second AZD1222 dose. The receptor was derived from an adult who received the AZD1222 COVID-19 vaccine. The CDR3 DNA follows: TGTGCCACCAGCCCCCAAGGCGGGGGACAGGGGGAGAGCTACACCTTC. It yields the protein CATSPQGGGQGESYTF.